These T cell receptor beta chains were read from a single sample in a study of blood T cell repertoires in COVID-19. The protocol was immunoSEQ multiplex PCR, while the TCRdb copy is restricted to in-frame clones and leaves out a portion. The sample includes some 80,000 clones, about 87% of them seen just once. The sequenced sample was peripheral blood. The origin of the receptors is a man older than 75 with active or convalescent COVID-19. The CDR3 runs from the conserved cysteine through the conserved F or W.

V gene: TRBV9; CDR3 length: 18; CDR3 protein: CASSVGHGQGSNNSPLHF
V gene: TRBV19; CDR3 length: 17; CDR3 protein: CASSIPSGLAGTDTQYF
V gene: TRBV11-3; CDR3 length: 15; CDR3 protein: CASSLRRVRWETQYF
V gene: TRBV6-5; CDR3 length: 14; CDR3 protein: CASSSTGQGQPQHF
V gene: TRBV7-8; CDR3 length: 16; CDR3 protein: CASSLRVAGGRNEQFF
V gene: TRBV24-1; CDR3 length: 14; CDR3 protein: CATTPTAYTGELFF
V gene: TRBV6-6; CDR3 length: 16; CDR3 protein: CASSYPTSGGVEEQFF
V gene: TRBV12-3/TRBV12-4; CDR3 length: 12; CDR3 protein: CASNRQGFEQFF
V gene: TRBV7-9; CDR3 length: 12; CDR3 protein: CASSPTGMGQFF
V gene: TRBV24-1; CDR3 length: 16; CDR3 protein: CATSDSSGGRYNEQFF
V gene: TRBV23-1; CDR3 length: 15; CDR3 protein: CASSHRDRGQTEAFF
V gene: TRBV3-1/TRBV3-2; CDR3 length: 14; CDR3 protein: CAPQTELTGNTIYF
V gene: TRBV19; CDR3 length: 15; CDR3 protein: CASSTYRGLNQPQHF
V gene: TRBV28; CDR3 length: 18; CDR3 protein: CASSLGQGFKVYNSPLHF
V gene: TRBV10-2; CDR3 length: 13; CDR3 protein: CASSLRGNAEAFF
V gene: TRBV25-1; CDR3 length: 14; CDR3 protein: CASSPHTGTDTQYF
V gene: TRBV6-1; CDR3 length: 14; CDR3 protein: CASSEGDFIYGYTF
V gene: TRBV5-4; CDR3 length: 15; CDR3 protein: CASSLFGAGTGELFF
V gene: TRBV5-6; CDR3 length: 16; CDR3 protein: CASSLVVGELNTEAFF
V gene: TRBV6-5; CDR3 length: 14; CDR3 protein: CASSYYTGSYGYTF
V gene: TRBV30; CDR3 length: 11; CDR3 protein: CAWMGGYGYTF
V gene: TRBV7-2; CDR3 length: 13; CDR3 protein: CASNKNSNQPQHF
V gene: TRBV2; CDR3 length: 14; CDR3 protein: CASISGRGGNEQFF
V gene: TRBV19; CDR3 length: 15; CDR3 protein: CASSAQGAGGQPQHF
V gene: TRBV11-3; CDR3 length: 17; CDR3 protein: CASSLTGKSSYNSPLHF
V gene: TRBV19; CDR3 length: 15; CDR3 protein: CASMRWEGRYNEQFF
V gene: TRBV2; CDR3 length: 14; CDR3 protein: CASSEDAAAQPQHF
V gene: TRBV27; CDR3 length: 16; CDR3 protein: CASSLGRGLQPDTQYF
V gene: TRBV5-1; CDR3 length: 16; CDR3 protein: CASSLPTSGSSDEQFF
V gene: TRBV5-1; CDR3 length: 14; CDR3 protein: CASGQGPGPEGYTF
V gene: TRBV13; CDR3 length: 15; CDR3 protein: CASSSRQGSGYGYTF
V gene: TRBV6-5; CDR3 length: 15; CDR3 protein: CASSSGTDSNQPQHF
V gene: TRBV13; CDR3 length: 16; CDR3 protein: CASSEEGQGIGTEAFF
V gene: TRBV14; CDR3 length: 14; CDR3 protein: CASSPGTVYNEQFF
V gene: TRBV6-6; CDR3 length: 14; CDR3 protein: CASIQGGSGSPLHF
V gene: TRBV19; CDR3 length: 15; CDR3 protein: CASNLQGGSNQPQHF